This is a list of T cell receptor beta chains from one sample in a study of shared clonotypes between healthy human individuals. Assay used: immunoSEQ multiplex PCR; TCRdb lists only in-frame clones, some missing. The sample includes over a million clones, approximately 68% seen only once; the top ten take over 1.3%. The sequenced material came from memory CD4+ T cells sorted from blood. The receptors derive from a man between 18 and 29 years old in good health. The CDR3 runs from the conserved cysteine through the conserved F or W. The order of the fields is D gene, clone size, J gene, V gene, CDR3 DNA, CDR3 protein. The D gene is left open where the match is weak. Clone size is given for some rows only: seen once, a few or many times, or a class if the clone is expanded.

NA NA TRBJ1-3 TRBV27 TGTGCCAGCAGTTTCAGGGGAGGAGGGAACTCTGGAAACACCATATATTTT CASSFRGGGNSGNTIYF
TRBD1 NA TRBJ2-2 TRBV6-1 TGTGCCAGCAGGTTCGGGGACAGTCGCACCGGGGAGCTGTTTTTT CASRFGDSRTGELFF
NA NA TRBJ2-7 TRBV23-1 TGCGCCAGCAGTCATAAACCGGGACCCTTCTCCTACGAGCAGTACTTC CASSHKPGPFSYEQYF
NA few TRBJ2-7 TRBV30 TGTGCCTGGAGTGGACAGCCCCTCGAGCAGTACTTC CAWSGQPLEQYF
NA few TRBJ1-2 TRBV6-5 TGTGCCAGCAGCCCCGCAGGGGCGAACGTCTATGGCTACACCTTC CASSPAGANVYGYTF
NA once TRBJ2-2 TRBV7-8 TGTGCCAGCACCGCACCAAACGGGGAGCTGTTTTTT CASTAPNGELFF
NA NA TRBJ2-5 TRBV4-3 TGCGCCAGCAGCCCGGTGGGAAGGGGCGAAGAGACCCAGTACTTC CASSPVGRGEETQYF
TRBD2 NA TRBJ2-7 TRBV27 TGTGCCAGCAGTTCCTTTAGTTTACCCTCACTAGCGGCGGCCATGTCCTACGAGCAGTACTTC CASSSFSLPSLAAAMSYEQYF
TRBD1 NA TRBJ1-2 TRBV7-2 TGTGCCAGCAGTCCCGGCCGGGACAGGGTGCACTATGGCTACACCTTC CASSPGRDRVHYGYTF
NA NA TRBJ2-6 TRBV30 TGTGCCTGGGGACCCCCTCCTGGGGCCAACGTCCTGACTTTC CAWGPPPGANVLTF
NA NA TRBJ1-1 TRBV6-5 TGTGCCAGCAGTTACGGAGGGAGGCACACTGAAGCTTTCTTT CASSYGGRHTEAFF
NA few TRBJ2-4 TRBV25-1 TGTGCCAGCAGCCTCCCCAGGGGGGATTCAACCAAAAACATTCAGTACTTC CASSLPRGDSTKNIQYF
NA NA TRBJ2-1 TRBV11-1 TGTGCCAGCAGCTTAGCTTTCTGGGACAATGAGCAGTTCTTC CASSLAFWDNEQFF
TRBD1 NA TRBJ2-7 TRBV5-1 TGCGCCAGCAGCAGAGGACAGGGCGGCTACGAGCAGTACTTC CASSRGQGGYEQYF
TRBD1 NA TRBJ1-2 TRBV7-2 TGTGCCAGCAGCTTACCGGGACAGAGGAACTATGGCTACACCTTC CASSLPGQRNYGYTF
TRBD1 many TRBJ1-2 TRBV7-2 TGTGCCAGCAGCTCAGACAGGGGTTGGGACTATGGCTACACCTTC CASSSDRGWDYGYTF
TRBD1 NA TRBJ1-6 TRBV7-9 TGTGCCAGCAGCTTCGGGACAGGGGTTAATTCACCCCTCCACTTT CASSFGTGVNSPLHF
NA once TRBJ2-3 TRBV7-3 TGTGCCAGCAGCTTAGAGGCAACTAGCACAGATACGCAGTATTTT CASSLEATSTDTQYF
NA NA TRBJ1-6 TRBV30 TGTGCCTGGAATCTAGAGGGTTCCTCACCCCTCCACTTT CAWNLEGSSPLHF
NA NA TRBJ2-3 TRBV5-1 TGCGCCAGCAGTGAAGTAGCCATAGATACGCAGTATTTT CASSEVAIDTQYF
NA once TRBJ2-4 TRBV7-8 TGTGCCAGCAGCTTCAACACAGGACCCAACATTCAGTACTTC CASSFNTGPNIQYF
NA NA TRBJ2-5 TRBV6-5 TGTGCCAGCCAAAAGGGGGGGTCACAAGAGACCCAGTACTTC CASQKGGSQETQYF
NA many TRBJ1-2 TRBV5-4 TGTGCCAGCAGCTTGGCAACGGCTAAAGCTAACTATGGCTACACCTTC CASSLATAKANYGYTF
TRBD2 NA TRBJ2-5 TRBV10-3 TGTGCCATCAGTGAGAGCGGGGGGAAAGAGACCCAGTACTTC CAISESGGKETQYF
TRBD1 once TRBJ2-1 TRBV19 TGTGCCAGCCGGCGGGACAGGACCAATGAGCAGTTCTTC CASRRDRTNEQFF
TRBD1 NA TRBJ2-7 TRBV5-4 TGTGCCAGCAGCCCCAGGACAGGGGGGTACGAGCAGTACTTC CASSPRTGGYEQYF
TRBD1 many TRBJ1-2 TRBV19 TGTGCCACCCCAGGGGGACGGAAGTCGATTGTGAATGGCTACACCTTC CATPGGRKSIVNGYTF
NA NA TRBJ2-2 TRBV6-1 TGTGCCAGCAGAAGTACGGCGGGCGGGGAGCTGTTTTTT CASRSTAGGELFF
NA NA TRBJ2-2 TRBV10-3 TGTGCCATCAGTGCTGGGGGTGACACCGGGGAGCTGTTTTTT CAISAGGDTGELFF